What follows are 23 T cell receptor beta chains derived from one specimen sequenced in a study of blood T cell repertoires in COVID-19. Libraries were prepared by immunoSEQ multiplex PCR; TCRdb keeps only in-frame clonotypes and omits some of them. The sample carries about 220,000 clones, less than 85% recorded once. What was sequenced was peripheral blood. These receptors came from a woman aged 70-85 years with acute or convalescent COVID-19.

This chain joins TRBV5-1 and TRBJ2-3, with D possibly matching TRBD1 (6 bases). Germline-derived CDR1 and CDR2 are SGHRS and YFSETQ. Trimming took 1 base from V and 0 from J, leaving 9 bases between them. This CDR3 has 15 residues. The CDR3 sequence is CASSLQDRSTDTQYF. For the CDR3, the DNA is TGCGCCAGCAGCTTGCAGGACAGAAGCACAGATACGCAGTATTTT.

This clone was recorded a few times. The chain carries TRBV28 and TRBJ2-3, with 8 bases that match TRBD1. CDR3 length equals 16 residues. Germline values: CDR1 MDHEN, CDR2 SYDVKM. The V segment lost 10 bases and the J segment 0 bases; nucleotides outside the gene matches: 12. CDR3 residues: CAITGQGDTSTDTQYF. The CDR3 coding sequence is TGTGCCATCACCGGACAGGGCGACACTAGCACAGATACGCAGTATTTT.

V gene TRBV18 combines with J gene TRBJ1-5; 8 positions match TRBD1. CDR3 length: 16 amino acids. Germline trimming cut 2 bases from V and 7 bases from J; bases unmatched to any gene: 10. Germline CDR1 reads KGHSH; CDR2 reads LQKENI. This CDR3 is CASSPAGGRGRQPQHF. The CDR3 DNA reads TGTGCCAGCTCACCAGCAGGGGGCAGAGGGCGACAGCCCCAGCATTTT.

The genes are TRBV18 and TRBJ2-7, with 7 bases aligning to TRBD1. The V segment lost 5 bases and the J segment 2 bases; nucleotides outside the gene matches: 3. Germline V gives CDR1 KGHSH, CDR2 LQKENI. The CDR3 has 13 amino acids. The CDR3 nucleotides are TGTGCCAGCTCAATCGACAGGGCCTACGAGCAGTACGTC. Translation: CASSIDRAYEQYV.

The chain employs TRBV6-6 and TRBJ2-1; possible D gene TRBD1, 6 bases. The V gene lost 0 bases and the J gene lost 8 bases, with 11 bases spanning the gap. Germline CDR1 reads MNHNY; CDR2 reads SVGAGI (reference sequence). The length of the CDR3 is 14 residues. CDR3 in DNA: TGTGCCAGCAGTTACTCGGAAAGGGGGTATGAGCAGTTCTTC. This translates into CASSYSERGYEQFF.

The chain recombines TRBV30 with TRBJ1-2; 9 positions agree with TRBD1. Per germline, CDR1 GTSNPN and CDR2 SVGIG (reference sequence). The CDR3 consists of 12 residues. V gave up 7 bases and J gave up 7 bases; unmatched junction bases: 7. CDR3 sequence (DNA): TGTGCCTCCGACAGGGGGGAAAGTGGCTACACCTTC. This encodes CASDRGESGYTF.

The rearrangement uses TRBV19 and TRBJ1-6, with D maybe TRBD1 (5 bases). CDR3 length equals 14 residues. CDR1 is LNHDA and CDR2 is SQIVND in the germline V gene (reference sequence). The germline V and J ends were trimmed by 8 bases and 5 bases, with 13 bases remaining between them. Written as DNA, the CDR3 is TGTGCCAGTTCCGATGGAGGGGATAATTCACCCCTCCACTTT. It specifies CASSDGGDNSPLHF. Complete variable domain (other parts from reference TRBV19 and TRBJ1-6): DGGITQSPKYLFRKEGQNVTLSCEQNLNHDAMYWYRQDPGQGLRLIYYSQIVNDFQKGDIAEGYSVSREKKESFPLTVTSAQKNPTAFYLCASSDGGDNSPLHFGNGTRLTVT.

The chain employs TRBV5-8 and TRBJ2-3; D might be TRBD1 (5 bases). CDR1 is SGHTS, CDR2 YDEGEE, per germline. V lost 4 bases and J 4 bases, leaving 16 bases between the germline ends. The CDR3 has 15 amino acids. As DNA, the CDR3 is TGTGCCAGCAGCAAGGGGCCGCTATCCTCAGATACGCAGTATTTT. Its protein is CASSKGPLSSDTQYF.

The chain's CDR3 is CASSPHRGTEAFF. CDR3 DNA sequence: TGTGCCAGCTCTCCGCACCGGGGGACTGAAGCTTTCTTT. The rearrangement joins TRBV18 to TRBJ1-1, with D perhaps TRBD1 (5 bases). The germline gives CDR1 KGHSH, CDR2 LQKENI. The CDR3 has 13 residues. V lost 6 bases, J lost 5 bases, and 13 bases lay in between.

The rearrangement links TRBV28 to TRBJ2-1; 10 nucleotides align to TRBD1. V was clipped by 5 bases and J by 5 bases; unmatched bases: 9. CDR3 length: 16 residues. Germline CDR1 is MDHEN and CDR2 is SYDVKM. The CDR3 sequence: CASSPTGTGADNEQFF. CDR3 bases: TGTGCCAGCAGTCCGACCGGGACAGGGGCCGACAATGAGCAGTTCTTC.

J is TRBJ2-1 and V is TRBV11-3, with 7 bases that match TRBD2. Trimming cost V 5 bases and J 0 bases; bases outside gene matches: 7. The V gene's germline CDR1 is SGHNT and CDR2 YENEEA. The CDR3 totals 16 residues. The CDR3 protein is CASSPGRASSYNEQFF. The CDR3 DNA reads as TGTGCCAGCAGCCCGGGGAGGGCAAGCTCCTACAATGAGCAGTTCTTC.

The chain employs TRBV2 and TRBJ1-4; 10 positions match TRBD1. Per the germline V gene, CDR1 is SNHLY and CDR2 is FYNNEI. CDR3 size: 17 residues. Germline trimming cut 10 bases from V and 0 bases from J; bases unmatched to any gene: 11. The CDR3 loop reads CATPGQGFRATNEKLFF. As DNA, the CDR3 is TGTGCCACCCCGGGACAGGGGTTCAGGGCAACTAATGAAAAACTGTTTTTT.

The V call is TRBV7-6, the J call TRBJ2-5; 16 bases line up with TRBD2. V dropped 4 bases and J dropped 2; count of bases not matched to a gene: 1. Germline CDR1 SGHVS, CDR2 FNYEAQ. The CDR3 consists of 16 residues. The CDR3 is CASSSGLAGGQETQYF. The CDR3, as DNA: TGTGCCAGCAGCTCGGGACTAGCGGGGGGGCAAGAGACCCAGTACTTC.

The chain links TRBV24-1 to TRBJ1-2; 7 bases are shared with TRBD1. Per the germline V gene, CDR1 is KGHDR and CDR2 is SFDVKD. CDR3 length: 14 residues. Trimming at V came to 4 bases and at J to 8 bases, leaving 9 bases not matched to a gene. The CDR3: CATSEPTGANGYTF. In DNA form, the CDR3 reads TGTGCCACCAGTGAGCCTACAGGGGCGAACGGCTACACCTTC.

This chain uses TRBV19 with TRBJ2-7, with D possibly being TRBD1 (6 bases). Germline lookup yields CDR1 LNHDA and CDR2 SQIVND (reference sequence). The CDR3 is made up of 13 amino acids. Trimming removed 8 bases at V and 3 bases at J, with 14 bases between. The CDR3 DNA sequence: TGTGCCAGTGCCGCAGGGGACGGCTACGAGCAGTACTTC. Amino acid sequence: CASAAGDGYEQYF.

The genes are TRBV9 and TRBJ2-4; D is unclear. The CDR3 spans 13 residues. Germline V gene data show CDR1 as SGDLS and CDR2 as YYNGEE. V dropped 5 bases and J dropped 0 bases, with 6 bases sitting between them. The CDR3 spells CASSAGAKNIQYF. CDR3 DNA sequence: TGTGCCAGCAGTGCCGGAGCCAAAAACATTCAGTACTTC.

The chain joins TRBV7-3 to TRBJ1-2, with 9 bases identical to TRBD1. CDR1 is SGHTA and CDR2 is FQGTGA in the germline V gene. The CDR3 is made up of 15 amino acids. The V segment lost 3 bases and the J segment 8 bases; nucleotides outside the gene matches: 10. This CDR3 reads CASSFGGTGREGYTF. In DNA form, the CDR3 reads TGTGCCAGCAGCTTCGGGGGGACAGGGCGTGAAGGCTACACCTTC.

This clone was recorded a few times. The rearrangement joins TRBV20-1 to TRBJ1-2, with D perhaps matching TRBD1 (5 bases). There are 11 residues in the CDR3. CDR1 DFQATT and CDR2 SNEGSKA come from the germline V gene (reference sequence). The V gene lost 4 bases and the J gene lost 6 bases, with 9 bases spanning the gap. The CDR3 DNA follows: TGCAGTGCTACCCCACAGGATGGCTACACCTTC. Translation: CSATPQDGYTF.

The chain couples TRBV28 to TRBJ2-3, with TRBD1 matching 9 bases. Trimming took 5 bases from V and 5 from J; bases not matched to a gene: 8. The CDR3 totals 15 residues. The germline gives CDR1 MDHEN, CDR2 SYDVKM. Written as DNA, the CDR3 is TGTGCCAGCAGTATCCCGGGACAGGGACGAGATACGCAGTATTTT. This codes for CASSIPGQGRDTQYF.

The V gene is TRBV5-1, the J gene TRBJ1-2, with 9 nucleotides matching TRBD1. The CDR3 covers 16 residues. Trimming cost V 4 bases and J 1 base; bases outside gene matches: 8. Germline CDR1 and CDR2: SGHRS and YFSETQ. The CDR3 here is CASSPTGGPFNYGYTF. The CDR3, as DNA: TGCGCCAGCAGCCCTACAGGGGGCCCTTTTAACTATGGCTACACCTTC.

CDR3 region: CASSQDMRYEQYF. The CDR3 nucleotides read TGCGCCAGCAGCCAAGATATGAGATACGAGCAGTACTTC. J is TRBJ2-7 and V is TRBV4-3, with no clear D. Trimming took off 0 bases at V and 4 bases at J, with 7 bases between the two ends. The CDR3 spans 13 residues. From germline, CDR1 is LGHNA and CDR2 YSLEER.

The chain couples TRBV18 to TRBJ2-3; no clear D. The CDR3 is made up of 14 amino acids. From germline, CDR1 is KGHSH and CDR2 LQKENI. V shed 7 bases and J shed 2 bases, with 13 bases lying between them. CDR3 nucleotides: TGTGCCAGCTACCCTTCCCGGTCCACAGATACGCAGTATTTT. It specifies CASYPSRSTDTQYF.

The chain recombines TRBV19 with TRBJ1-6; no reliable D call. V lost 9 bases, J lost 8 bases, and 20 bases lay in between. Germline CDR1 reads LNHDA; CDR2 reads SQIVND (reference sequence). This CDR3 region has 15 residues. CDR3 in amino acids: CASANLRRQDSPLHF. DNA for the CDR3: TGTGCCAGCGCAAACCTACGGCGTCAGGATTCACCCCTCCACTTT.